This T cell receptor beta chain was identified in a study of identical twins. The study, taken as a whole, reports: Twin-shared out-of-frame alpha sequences were enriched for low generation probability. One should note that invariant MAIT and iNKT cells could partly confound zero-insertion analyses.

A universal primer site came from template switching; cDNA carried unique molecular identifiers. TCRdb reprocessed the 5' RACE reads via MiXCR and lists one record per CDR3 protein. The repertoire holds 1,800,000 or so distinct CDR3 sequences, with about 32% as singletons. Concerning this clonotype: Its target is not known.

The CDR3 extends over 16 amino acids. With no exceptions, donors were healthy Caucasians. The chain couples TRBV21-1 to TRBJ1-5; the table's TRBD1 call for D was not verified on the DNA. TRBV21-1 is an annotated pseudogene. The origin of this receptor is a newborn girl in good health. The sample consisted of cord blood. CDR3 amino acids: CASSKAGETGDQPQHF. The CDR3 bases are TGTGCCAGCAGCAAAGCGGGAGAGACAGGGGACCAGCCCCAGCATTTT.